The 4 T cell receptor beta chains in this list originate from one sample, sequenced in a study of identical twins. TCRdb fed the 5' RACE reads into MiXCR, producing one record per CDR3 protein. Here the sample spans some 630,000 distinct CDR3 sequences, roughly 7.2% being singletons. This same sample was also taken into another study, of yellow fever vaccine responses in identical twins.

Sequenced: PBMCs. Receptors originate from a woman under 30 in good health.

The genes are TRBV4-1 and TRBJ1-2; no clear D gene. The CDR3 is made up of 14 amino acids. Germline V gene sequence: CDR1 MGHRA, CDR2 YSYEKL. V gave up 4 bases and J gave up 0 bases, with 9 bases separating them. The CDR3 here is CASSLSLANYGYTF. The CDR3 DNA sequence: TGCGCCAGCAGCCTTAGTTTAGCTAACTATGGCTACACCTTC.

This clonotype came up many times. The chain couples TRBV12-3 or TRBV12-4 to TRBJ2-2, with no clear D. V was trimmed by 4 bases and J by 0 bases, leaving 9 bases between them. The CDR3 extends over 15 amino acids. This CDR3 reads CASSSYETNTGELFF. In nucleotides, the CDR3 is TGTGCCAGCAGTTCCTATGAAACGAACACCGGGGAGCTGTTTTTT.

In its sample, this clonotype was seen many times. This CDR3 reads CASSSTQGHQPQHF. DNA for the CDR3: TGTGCCAGCAGTTCGACGCAGGGGCACCAGCCCCAGCATTTT. This chain links TRBV12-3 or TRBV12-4 with TRBJ1-5; tentative D call: TRBD1 (6 bases). V gave up 4 bases and J gave up 7 bases, with 14 bases separating them. The length of the CDR3 is 14 residues.

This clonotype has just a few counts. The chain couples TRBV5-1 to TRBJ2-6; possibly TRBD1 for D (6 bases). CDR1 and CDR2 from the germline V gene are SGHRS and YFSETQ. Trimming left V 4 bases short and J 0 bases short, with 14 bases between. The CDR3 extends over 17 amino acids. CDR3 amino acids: CASSPDSPSSGANVLTF. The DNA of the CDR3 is TGCGCCAGCAGCCCGGACAGCCCCTCCTCTGGGGCCAACGTCCTGACTTTC. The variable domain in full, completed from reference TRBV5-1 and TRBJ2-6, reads KAGVTQTPRYLIKTRGQQVTLSCSPISGHRSVSWYQQTPGQGLQFLFEYFSETQRNKGNFPGRFSGRQFSNSRSEMNVSTLELGDSALYLCASSPDSPSSGANVLTFGAGSRLTVL.